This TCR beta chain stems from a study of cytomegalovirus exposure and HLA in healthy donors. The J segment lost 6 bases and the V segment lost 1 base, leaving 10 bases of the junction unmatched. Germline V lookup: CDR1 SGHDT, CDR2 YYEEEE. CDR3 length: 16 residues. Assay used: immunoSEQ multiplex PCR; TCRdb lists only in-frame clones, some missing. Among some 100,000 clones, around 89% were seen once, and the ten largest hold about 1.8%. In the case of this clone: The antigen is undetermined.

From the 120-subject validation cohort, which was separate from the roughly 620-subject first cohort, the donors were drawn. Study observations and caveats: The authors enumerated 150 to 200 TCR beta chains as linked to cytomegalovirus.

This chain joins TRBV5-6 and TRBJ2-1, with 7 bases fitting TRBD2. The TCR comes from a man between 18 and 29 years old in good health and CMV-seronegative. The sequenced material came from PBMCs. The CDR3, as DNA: TGTGCCAGCAGCTTGCCTCTAGCGGCAATGTCCAATGAGCAGTTCTTC. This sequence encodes CASSLPLAAMSNEQFF. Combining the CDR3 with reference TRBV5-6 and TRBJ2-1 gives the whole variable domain DAGVTQSPTHLIKTRGQQVTLRCSPKSGHDTVSWYQQALGQGPQFIFQYYEEEERQRGNFPDRFSGHQFPNYSSELNVNALLLGDSALYLCASSLPLAAMSNEQFFGPGTRLTVL.